What follows are 30 T cell receptor beta chains derived from one specimen sequenced in a study of T cell responses to AZD1222 COVID-19 vaccine. Profiled with immunoSEQ multiplex PCR; TCRdb holds only in-frame clones, not every one. The data show approximately 200,000 clones, approximately 89% seen once. This sample comprised peripheral blood, obtained 28 days after the second AZD1222 dose. Source of these receptors: an adult who received the AZD1222 COVID-19 vaccine.

The chain carries TRBV28 and TRBJ1-1, with D hard to call. This CDR3 spans 15 amino acids. Germline CDR1 reads MDHEN; CDR2 reads SYDVKM. V lost 0 bases and J 1 base, leaving 9 bases between the germline ends. The CDR3 nucleotides are TGTGCCAGCAGTTTATGGTATGGAGCGAACACTGAAGCTTTCTTT. Translating it yields CASSLWYGANTEAFF.

The genes are TRBV29-1 and TRBJ1-1; D call uncertain. Trimming removed 4 bases at V and 0 bases at J, with 18 bases between. The CDR3 has 16 residues. The germline V gene has CDR1 SQVTM and CDR2 ANQGSEA. The chain's CDR3 is CSVVGPGRRLNTEAFF. CDR3 bases: TGCAGCGTTGTTGGACCCGGCCGGAGATTGAACACTGAAGCTTTCTTT.

The J gene is TRBJ2-3, the V gene TRBV20-1; 11 bases are shared with TRBD2. V was clipped by 3 bases and J by 4 bases; unmatched bases: 6. Per the germline V gene, CDR1 is DFQATT and CDR2 is SNEGSKA (reference sequence). The CDR3 consists of 15 residues. CDR3 in amino acids: CSASVAGGPADTQYF. CDR3 bases: TGCAGTGCTAGTGTAGCGGGAGGGCCGGCAGATACGCAGTATTTT.

The CDR3 DNA reads as TGCGCCAGCAGCTGGAGGACAGGGGAATACGAGCAGTACTTC. The encoded protein is CASSWRTGEYEQYF. This chain uses TRBV5-1 with TRBJ2-7, with 9 bases matching TRBD1. Germline V lookup: CDR1 SGHRS, CDR2 YFSETQ. The CDR3 is 14 residues long. The trim removed 3 bases at V and 4 bases at J, leaving 5 bases unmatched.

This clone was detected a few times. CDR3 nucleotide sequence: TGTGCCAGCTCGCCTCAGAGAGAGGCTGAAGCTTTCTTT. Translated, it gives CASSPQREAEAFF. The chain joins TRBV18 to TRBJ1-1; the D is unclear. This CDR3 has 13 residues. Trimming left V 6 bases short and J 6 bases short, with 14 bases between. Per germline, CDR1 KGHSH and CDR2 LQKENI. The complete variable domain, with remaining parts taken from reference TRBV18 and TRBJ1-1, reads NAGVMQNPRHLVRRRGQEARLRCSPMKGHSHVYWYRQLPEEGLKFMVYLQKENIIDESGMPKERFSAEFPKEGPSILRIQQVVRGDSAAYFCASSPQREAEAFFGQGTRLTVV.

The CDR3 DNA follows: TGTGCCAGCAGTTACGCCGTGATGGGGGCTTCCTACGAGCAGTACTTC. Translation gives CASSYAVMGASYEQYF. This chain joins TRBV6-5 and TRBJ2-7, with D maybe TRBD1 (6 bases). From germline, CDR1 is MNHEY and CDR2 SVGAGI. V was pared by 2 bases and J by 1 base, with 15 bases between. The CDR3 runs 16 residues.

CDR3 sequence: CASSLSASPLESHF. CDR3 sequence (DNA): TGTGCCAGCAGTTTATCGGCAAGCCCCCTTGAGTCTCATTTT. The chain couples TRBV27 to TRBJ1-5; D is unresolved. V was shortened by 0 bases and J by 16 bases, with 19 bases between the two germline ends. This CDR3 is built from 14 residues. Germline V gene sequence: CDR1 MNHEY, CDR2 SMNVEV (reference sequence).

The CDR3 reads CASSFRAGELFF. CDR3 DNA sequence: TGTGCCAGCAGCTTTAGAGCCGGGGAGCTGTTTTTT. The V gene is TRBV7-3, the J gene TRBJ2-2; no clear D. The CDR3 runs to 12 residues. Trimming took off 3 bases at V and 6 bases at J, with 5 bases between the two ends. Looked up from germline, CDR1 is SGHTA and CDR2 is FQGTGA.

The chain combines TRBV9 with TRBJ2-3; D is unresolved. The V and J ends lost 0 bases and 4 bases respectively, with 9 bases between them. Germline V gene data show CDR1 as SGDLS and CDR2 as YYNGEE. CDR3 size: 14 residues. Written as DNA, the CDR3 is TGTGCCAGCAGCGTAGTATCCATTCCAGATACGCAGTATTTT. Translated: CASSVVSIPDTQYF.

The chain joins TRBV27 to TRBJ1-2; D is perhaps TRBD1 (6 bases). The germline V gene has CDR1 MNHEY and CDR2 SMNVEV (reference sequence). Trimming pared 6 bases from V and 4 bases from J, leaving 12 bases between. The CDR3 contains 13 residues. The CDR3 nucleotides read TGTGCCAGCAGCAGGACAGACTTCTATGGCTACACCTTC. Its translation is CASSRTDFYGYTF.

The chain couples TRBV6-6 to TRBJ2-1; TRBD2 matches at 11 bases. V was pared by 2 bases and J by 9 bases, with 6 bases of the junction left unmatched. The CDR3 has 15 amino acids. CDR1 and CDR2 (germline): MNHNY, SVGAGI (reference sequence). The CDR3 loop is CASSYGVAGGSEQFF. CDR3 DNA sequence: TGTGCCAGCAGTTACGGCGTAGCGGGAGGGTCTGAGCAGTTCTTC.

The rearrangement links TRBV12-5 to TRBJ1-2; weak D call: TRBD1 (6 bases). The germline V gene has CDR1 LGHNT and CDR2 FRNRAP. The CDR3 extends over 11 amino acids. The ends were cut back, 6 bases at V and 14 bases at J, with 16 bases in the middle. CDR3 region: CASGSGAPPTF. Written as DNA, the CDR3 is TGTGCTAGTGGCTCAGGGGCCCCCCCTACCTTC.

The chain is built from TRBV19 and TRBJ1-5; 8 bases are a match to TRBD1. Germline CDR1 and CDR2: LNHDA and SQIVND (reference sequence). The CDR3 runs to 15 residues. The junction had 7 bases not matched to a gene; V was cut back by 5 bases and J by 4 bases. This CDR3 is CASSVDRGGNQPQHF. The CDR3 nucleotides are TGTGCCAGTAGTGTCGACAGGGGAGGAAATCAGCCCCAGCATTTT.

V usage is TRBV28 and J usage is TRBJ2-1; D perhaps matches TRBD2 (7 bases). This CDR3 comprises 15 residues. V lost 6 bases and J lost 6, with 18 bases in between. Germline loops: CDR1 MDHEN, CDR2 SYDVKM. This CDR3 is CASRFGGAGSNEQFF. CDR3 nucleotides: TGTGCCAGCAGGTTTGGGGGGGCAGGGTCCAATGAGCAGTTCTTC.

V is TRBV7-2 and J is TRBJ2-7; D gene unclear. V lost 1 base, J lost 3 bases, and 10 bases lay in between. CDR3 length equals 14 residues. Germline lookup yields CDR1 SGHTA and CDR2 FQGNSA. In DNA form, the CDR3 reads TGTGCCAGCAGCTTAGATCGTGGGAACTACGAGCAGTACTTC. Translating it yields CASSLDRGNYEQYF. Together with reference TRBV7-2 and TRBJ2-7, the CDR3 gives the full variable domain: GAGVSQSPSNKVTEKGKDVELRCDPISGHTALYWYRQSLGQGLEFLIYFQGNSAPDKSGLPSDRFSAERTGGSVSTLTIQRTQQEDSAVYLCASSLDRGNYEQYFGPGTRLTVT.

The chain carries TRBV14 and TRBJ1-1; TRBD1 matches at 9 bases. CDR1 and CDR2 from the germline V gene are SGHDN and FVKESK. This CDR3 has 15 amino acids. Trimming removed 0 bases from V and 3 bases from J; junction bases left unmatched: 2. The CDR3, as DNA: TGTGCCAGCAGCCAAGATGGGACAGGGTACACTGAAGCTTTCTTT. Its translation: CASSQDGTGYTEAFF.

As regards this clone: At one end the junction does not follow the germline gene, possibly because of a read error. The J gene is TRBJ2-5, the V gene TRBV9; D not certain. The germline gives CDR1 SGDLS, CDR2 YYNGEE. This CDR3 is 13 amino acids long. In nucleotides, the CDR3 is TGTGCCAGCAGCGTAGATCCAGGAGAGGCCCAGTACTTC. The encoded protein is CASSVDPGEAQYF. Filled out from reference TRBV9 and TRBJ2-5, the complete variable domain reads DSGVTQTPKHLITATGQRVTLRCSPRSGDLSVYWYQQSLDQGLQFLIQYYNGEERAKGNILERFSAQQFPDLHSELNLSSLELGDSALYFCASSVDPGEAQYFGPGTRLLVL.

V and J are TRBV11-3 and TRBJ1-3; unclear D gene. The CDR3 totals 17 residues. Germline V gene data show CDR1 as SGHNT and CDR2 as YENEEA. V lost 4 bases and J 0 bases, leaving 16 bases between the germline ends. CDR3 nucleotides: TGTGCCAGCAGCTCGAACTTCAAAGGGAACTCTGGAAACACCATATATTTT. Translation: CASSSNFKGNSGNTIYF.

The J gene is TRBJ2-7, the V gene TRBV28, with D maybe TRBD1 (5 bases). Germline V gene sequence: CDR1 MDHEN, CDR2 SYDVKM. Trimming removed 4 bases from V and 4 bases from J, with 8 bases in between. The CDR3 is 12 amino acids. The CDR3 bases are TGTGCCAGCAGTTCCAGGGTGTACGAGCAGTACTTC. Translating it yields CASSSRVYEQYF.

The J gene is TRBJ1-5, the V gene TRBV19; D gene uncertain. CDR1 is LNHDA and CDR2 is SQIVND in the germline V gene (reference sequence). V was shortened by 6 bases and J by 10 bases, with 19 bases between the two germline ends. CDR3 length: 14 amino acids. The CDR3 coding sequence is TGTGCCAGTAGCAGGAGTGATTTGATCAGCCCCCAGCATTTT. Translating it yields CASSRSDLISPQHF.

The chain joins TRBV24-1 to TRBJ2-5, with 8 bases lining up with TRBD1. The germline V gene has CDR1 KGHDR and CDR2 SFDVKD. The CDR3 is made up of 14 amino acids. With 7 bases clipped from V and 5 bases from J, the junction kept 8 bases outside the gene matches. This CDR3 is CATSDRGVSETQYF. The DNA of the CDR3 is TGTGCCACCAGCGACAGGGGCGTGAGCGAGACCCAGTACTTC.

This clone was counted between two and nine times. This rearrangement joins TRBV28 to TRBJ1-1; D is ambiguous. V lost 5 bases, J lost 5 bases, and 9 bases lay in between. The length of the CDR3 is 12 residues. Germline V CDR1 and CDR2: MDHEN, SYDVKM. CDR3 in amino acids: CASSTLGTEAFF. CDR3 in DNA: TGTGCCAGCAGTACTCTAGGGACTGAAGCTTTCTTT. Based on the CDR3 plus reference TRBV28 and TRBJ1-1, the full variable domain is DVKVTQSSRYLVKRTGEKVFLECVQDMDHENMFWYRQDPGLGLRLIYFSYDVKMKEKGDIPEGYSVSREKKERFSLILESASTNQTSMYLCASSTLGTEAFFGQGTRLTVV.

There are a few counts of this clone. In DNA form, the CDR3 reads TGTGCCAGCAGCTCCGTAGCGGGAGAACCCTACGAGCAGTACTTC. Translation gives CASSSVAGEPYEQYF. This chain links TRBV7-3 with TRBJ2-7, with 9 bases lining up with TRBD2. CDR1 is SGHTA and CDR2 is FQGTGA in the germline V gene. The CDR3 sequence is 15 residues long. The junction had 6 bases not matched to a gene; V was cut back by 4 bases and J by 2 bases.

The genes are TRBV2 and TRBJ2-1; the D is unclear. This CDR3 has 15 residues. CDR1 is SNHLY, CDR2 FYNNEI, per germline. V was cut by 3 bases and J by 6 bases, with 15 bases left in between. CDR3 sequence reads: CASSDEVAGANEQFF. The CDR3 coding sequence is TGTGCCAGCAGTGATGAGGTGGCTGGTGCCAATGAGCAGTTCTTC.

The rearrangement links TRBV30 to TRBJ2-1; no clear D. Germline V gene lookup returns CDR1 GTSNPN and CDR2 SVGIG (reference sequence). The CDR3 length is 12 residues. The germline V and J ends were trimmed by 3 bases and 2 bases, with 5 bases remaining between them. This CDR3 is CAWSPAYNEQFF. The DNA for the CDR3 is TGTGCCTGGAGCCCTGCCTACAATGAGCAGTTCTTC. Filled out from reference TRBV30 and TRBJ2-1, the complete variable domain reads SQTIHQWPATLVQPVGSPLSLECTVEGTSNPNLYWYRQAAGRGLQLLFYSVGIGQISSEVPQNLSASRPQDRQFILSSKKLLLSDSGFYLCAWSPAYNEQFFGPGTRLTVL.

The chain joins TRBV5-6 to TRBJ1-4; D is uncertain. Between the trimmed V and J ends, which lost 2 bases and 8 bases, there was a span of 13 bases. The CDR3 has 14 residues. Germline CDR1 and CDR2: SGHDT and YYEEEE. This CDR3 is CASSLSGEGEKLFF. DNA of the CDR3: TGTGCCAGCAGCTTATCTGGGGAGGGCGAAAAACTGTTTTTT.

The CDR3 is CASSLIQGTEAFF. For the CDR3, the DNA is TGTGCCAGCAGCTTAATACAGGGCACTGAAGCTTTCTTT. The chain couples TRBV11-3 to TRBJ1-1, with a tentative D call TRBD1 (6 bases). Trimming removed 2 bases from V and 4 bases from J, with 8 bases in between. Germline assignment: CDR1 SGHNT and CDR2 YENEEA. The CDR3 length is 13 residues.

The rearrangement joins TRBV5-1 to TRBJ1-6; tentative D call: TRBD1 (6 bases). V lost 4 bases, J lost 5 bases, and 13 bases lay in between. Germline V gene sequence: CDR1 SGHRS, CDR2 YFSETQ. This CDR3 has 15 residues. This CDR3 reads CASSPWTVHNSPLHF. CDR3 coding DNA: TGCGCCAGCAGCCCGTGGACAGTACATAATTCACCCCTCCACTTT.

This rearrangement joins TRBV19 to TRBJ2-7; 7 bases fit TRBD1. Germline values: CDR1 LNHDA, CDR2 SQIVND (reference sequence). The CDR3 covers 15 residues. The J segment lost 3 bases and the V segment lost 4 bases, leaving 9 bases of the junction unmatched. CDR3 amino acids: CASSKAWDSLYEQYF. As DNA, the CDR3 is TGTGCCAGTAGTAAGGCTTGGGACAGTCTCTACGAGCAGTACTTC. Full variable domain (remainder filled in from reference TRBV19 and TRBJ2-7): DGGITQSPKYLFRKEGQNVTLSCEQNLNHDAMYWYRQDPGQGLRLIYYSQIVNDFQKGDIAEGYSVSREKKESFPLTVTSAQKNPTAFYLCASSKAWDSLYEQYFGPGTRLTVT.

The CDR3 reads CASSQDWSSTDTQYF. Written as DNA, the CDR3 is TGCGCCAGCAGCCAAGATTGGAGTAGCACAGATACGCAGTATTTT. V gene TRBV4-1 combines with J gene TRBJ2-3; the D is unclear. The ends were cut back, 0 bases at V and 0 bases at J, with 7 bases in the middle. Germline values: CDR1 MGHRA, CDR2 YSYEKL. The CDR3 spans 15 residues.